Given below is one T cell receptor (beta chain) in context. Germline CDR1 and CDR2: SGHRS and YFSETQ. The length of the CDR3 is 14 residues. V lost 3 bases, J lost 9 bases, and 9 bases stayed unmatched. This sample was taken from a study of cytomegalovirus exposure and HLA in healthy donors. The PCR employed 60 Vbeta primers together with 13 Jbeta primers. This table comes from immunoSEQ multiplex PCR, and its TCRdb copy is limited to in-frame clones, with some not included. Among under 300,000 clones, around 86% were seen once, and the ten largest hold about 4%. The clonotype was recovered from a man aged 35 to 55 in good health and CMV-seropositive. Source material: PBMCs. This sequence joins TRBV5-1 and TRBJ2-1, with 7 bases lining up with TRBD2. Here the CDR3 reads CASSSSGDLGEQFF. The CDR3 DNA follows: TGCGCCAGCAGCTCCAGCGGGGACTTGGGTGAGCAGTTCTTC.